The clone carrying this T cell receptor beta chain was recorded a few times. The sample originates from a study of blood T cell repertoires in COVID-19. About the research overall: From the United States, Italy and Spain came samples of acute and convalescent COVID-19. From T cells, B-cell-depleted T cells, or PBMCs came the material, which was cDNA or gDNA.

The method was immunoSEQ multiplex PCR; TCRdb's version includes in-frame clones alone and lacks a portion of them. Here the sample spans under 200,000 clones, roughly 80% being singletons. CDR1 LGHNT and CDR2 FRNRAP come from the germline V gene. CDR3 size: 12 residues. V dropped 4 bases and J dropped 7 bases, with 11 bases sitting between them. This chain joins TRBV12-5 and TRBJ2-7, with D possibly TRBD2 on 5 matching bases. Sequencing input: peripheral blood. The receptor comes from a man aged 55 to 69 with active or convalescent COVID-19. CDR3 region: CASGSSREEQYF. For the CDR3, the DNA is TGTGCTAGTGGTTCCTCTCGGGAAGAGCAGTACTTC.